This T cell receptor beta chain was sequenced in a study of blood T cell repertoires in COVID-19. The overall study: Donors in the United States, Italy and Spain gave samples during acute or convalescent COVID-19. The cDNA or gDNA used as material had been derived from T cells, B-cell-depleted T cells, or PBMCs.

The germline gives CDR1 MNHEY, CDR2 SMNVEV (reference sequence). This CDR3 comprises 11 residues. With 3 bases removed from V and 3 bases from J, the gap between germline ends came to 3 bases. Authors' processing steps: From reference gene primer amplification, estimates of nucleated cell counts were derived. The method was immunoSEQ multiplex PCR; TCRdb's version includes in-frame clones alone and lacks a portion of them. D and trimming were read from the DNA, whereas the V and J calls and clone size are those reported in that table. The sample yields approximately 240,000 clones, 70% to 90% seen once.

The TCR was taken from a man aged 45-65 years who had recovered from COVID-19. The specimen was peripheral blood. V usage is TRBV27 and J usage is TRBJ2-7, with D unclear. CDR3 protein: CASSFNYEQYF. The CDR3 DNA reads TGTGCCAGCAGTTTCAACTACGAGCAGTACTTC.